The 25 T cell receptor beta chains listed next were all sequenced from one sample in a study of blood T cell repertoires in COVID-19. Assay: immunoSEQ multiplex PCR; the TCRdb copy retains only in-frame clones and omits some. This repertoire shows approximately 270,000 clones, about 91% found once; its top ten account for roughly 6%. What was sequenced was peripheral blood. These receptors all come from a woman aged 25-40 years with COVID-19, enrolled during active disease.

The rearrangement uses TRBV2 and TRBJ2-7; 7 bases align to TRBD1. Germline CDR1 and CDR2: SNHLY and FYNNEI. The CDR3 length is 13 residues. V lost 7 bases and J lost 3; bases outside the gene matches: 6. The CDR3 region has the DNA TGTGCCAGCAACAGGGGTACTAACTACGAGCAGTACGTC. This gives the protein CASNRGTNYEQYV.

The chain joins TRBV5-1 to TRBJ2-1; D might be TRBD2 (6 bases). Germline V gives CDR1 SGHRS, CDR2 YFSETQ. V was cut by 1 base and J by 4 bases, with 21 bases left in between. This CDR3 is built from 18 residues. CDR3 in amino acids: CASSLSDFSGTQYNEQFF. Written as DNA, the CDR3 is TGCGCCAGCAGCTTGTCTGACTTTTCGGGGACTCAATACAATGAGCAGTTCTTC.

The chain couples TRBV7-2 to TRBJ2-2, with 11 bases identical to TRBD2. V trimming: 5 bases; J trimming: 2 bases; junction bases outside the gene matches: 7. The CDR3 has 17 residues. Germline V lookup: CDR1 SGHTA, CDR2 FQGNSA. CDR3 protein: CASSPIGLAGNTGELFF. In nucleotides, the CDR3 is TGTGCCAGCAGCCCCATCGGACTAGCGGGTAACACCGGGGAGCTGTTTTTT.

CDR3 loop: CASSLTPGQGSEQYF. The CDR3 DNA sequence: TGCGCCAGCAGCTTGACTCCGGGACAGGGGTCCGAGCAGTACTTC. The rearrangement joins TRBV5-1 to TRBJ2-7; 10 bases are a match to TRBD1. Trimming removed 1 base from V and 6 bases from J; junction bases left unmatched: 7. Germline lookup yields CDR1 SGHRS and CDR2 YFSETQ. The CDR3 has 15 amino acids.

The gene calls are TRBV27 and TRBJ2-1; 10 positions match TRBD1. The CDR3 totals 12 residues. CDR1 and CDR2 (germline): MNHEY, SMNVEV (reference sequence). The V and J ends lost 4 bases and 14 bases, in that order; junction bases with no gene match: 5. DNA of the CDR3: TGTGCCAGCAGTTCCACCGGGACAGGGGAGTTCTTC. Its translation: CASSSTGTGEFF.

The chain links TRBV4-2 to TRBJ2-1; 8 bases are a match to TRBD2. V was clipped by 5 bases and J by 4 bases; unmatched bases: 10. The CDR3 is 16 residues long. CDR1 and CDR2 (germline): LGHNA, YNFKEQ. The CDR3 here is CASSTVPAGAYNEQFF. The CDR3 DNA is TGTGCCAGCAGCACAGTGCCAGCGGGGGCTTACAATGAGCAGTTCTTC.

In this sample, this clone turned up a few times. The chain uses TRBV7-2 and TRBJ2-5; 7 bases are a match to TRBD2. The germline gives CDR1 SGHTA, CDR2 FQGNSA. V lost 0 bases, J lost 6 bases, and 4 bases stayed unmatched. This CDR3 has 14 residues. The CDR3 nucleotides are TGTGCCAGCAGCTTAGCGGGGAGGGGAAAGACCCAGTACTTC. The encoded protein is CASSLAGRGKTQYF.

This clone has a handful of counts. V is TRBV5-1 and J is TRBJ2-7; TRBD2 might be the D (6 bases). V was pared by 2 bases and J by 2 bases, with 8 bases between. CDR1 is SGHRS and CDR2 is YFSETQ in the germline V gene. The CDR3 totals 13 residues. CDR3 residues: CASSFGGTYEQYF. CDR3 DNA: TGCGCCAGCAGCTTTGGCGGGACCTACGAGCAGTACTTC.

The chain carries TRBV7-9 and TRBJ2-1; 10 bases map to TRBD2. The CDR3 runs 12 residues. V was clipped by 0 bases and J by 15 bases; unmatched bases: 2. Per the germline V gene, CDR1 is SEHNR and CDR2 is FQNEAQ (reference sequence). The CDR3 bases are TGTGCCAGCAGCTTAGCGGGACTAGCGTTGTTCTTC. Residues: CASSLAGLALFF.

The V call is TRBV5-1, the J call TRBJ1-6; D ambiguous. This CDR3 region has 16 residues. The V end was cut by 0 bases, the J end by 4 bases, with 11 bases between. Germline V gene data show CDR1 as SGHRS and CDR2 as YFSETQ. The CDR3 loop is CASSLDGVSYNSPLHF. The CDR3 DNA follows: TGCGCCAGCAGCTTGGACGGGGTCTCTTATAATTCACCCCTCCACTTT.

This clone has just a few counts. The chain uses TRBV7-9 and TRBJ1-6, with 7 bases lining up with TRBD1. This CDR3 contains 14 residues. V dropped 5 bases and J dropped 7; count of bases not matched to a gene: 5. Germline V gene sequence: CDR1 SEHNR, CDR2 FQNEAQ (reference sequence). The CDR3 bases are TGTGCCAGCAGCGAGGACAGGAGGAATTCACCCCTCCACTTT. It is translated as CASSEDRRNSPLHF.

The J gene is TRBJ1-2, the V gene TRBV19; TRBD1 matches at 7 bases. Unmatched junction bases numbered 13, after V lost 5 bases and J lost 1 base. Germline-derived CDR1 and CDR2 are LNHDA and SQIVND (reference sequence). The CDR3 totals 17 residues. The CDR3 DNA follows: TGTGCCAGTAGTCCTCAATACGGCACAGGGGATAACTATGGCTACACCTTC. It specifies CASSPQYGTGDNYGYTF.

The chain combines TRBV9 with TRBJ2-1, with TRBD2 matching over 7 bases. The junction had 5 bases not matched to a gene; V was cut back by 5 bases and J by 0 bases. The CDR3 has 15 residues. Germline assignment: CDR1 SGDLS and CDR2 YYNGEE. In DNA, the CDR3 is TGTGCCAGCAGTCAGGGCGGGAGCTCCTACAATGAGCAGTTCTTC. Protein product: CASSQGGSSYNEQFF.

This clone showed up just once. The chain employs TRBV5-6 and TRBJ2-7; D may be TRBD2 (6 bases). The CDR3 covers 13 residues. V gave up 2 bases and J gave up 6 bases, with 12 bases separating them. In germline, CDR1 is SGHDT, CDR2 YYEEEE. The CDR3 region is CASSFVTGGEQYV. The CDR3, as DNA: TGTGCCAGCAGCTTCGTGACCGGGGGCGAGCAGTACGTC.

This clone was counted between two and nine times. V gene TRBV3-1 (or the pseudogene TRBV3-2) combines with J gene TRBJ2-7; 16 bases map to TRBD2. Germline CDR1 is LGHDT and CDR2 is YNNKEL (reference sequence). V lost 3 bases to trimming and J lost 0 bases; unmatched junction nucleotides: 14. This CDR3 is built from 21 residues. The chain's CDR3 is CASSQQQWGLAGGRSSYEQYV. The CDR3 DNA reads as TGTGCCAGCAGCCAGCAACAATGGGGACTAGCGGGAGGGCGGAGCTCCTACGAGCAGTACGTC.

Concerning this clone: Other DNA sequences from this sample encode an identical CDR3 as well. The chain carries TRBV7-2 and TRBJ1-1; D gene uncertain. Germline V gives CDR1 SGHTA, CDR2 FQGNSA. Trimming took 5 bases from V and 1 from J, leaving 8 bases between them. The CDR3 runs 13 residues. CDR3 DNA: TGTGCCAGCAGCCTAGGGAGGAACACTGAAGCTTTCTTT. Protein sequence: CASSLGRNTEAFF.

To note about this clone: The sample carries other DNA sequences with the same CDR3. V is TRBV19 and J is TRBJ2-7; 8 positions match TRBD1. With V trimmed by 2 bases and J by 2 bases, 2 bases remained unmatched. The germline V gene encodes CDR1 LNHDA and CDR2 SQIVND (reference sequence). The CDR3 consists of 14 residues. CDR3 bases: TGTGCCAGTAGTATAAGACAGGGGCCCTACGAGCAGTACTTC. The encoded protein is CASSIRQGPYEQYF.

This clone has just one count. This chain uses TRBV6-5 with TRBJ2-3, with 8 bases fitting TRBD2. The CDR3 has 15 amino acids. Germline lookup yields CDR1 MNHEY and CDR2 SVGAGI. Trimming at V came to 0 bases and at J to 6 bases, leaving 5 bases not matched to a gene. Here the CDR3 DNA reads TGTGCCAGCAGTTACTCGGGACTAGGGGCGGATACGCAGTATTTT. Protein: CASSYSGLGADTQYF.

The CDR3 protein is CASSRSVNYGYTF. CDR3 coding DNA: TGTGCCAGCAGCCGCTCGGTTAACTATGGCTACACCTTC. This rearrangement joins TRBV5-4 to TRBJ1-2; D remains ambiguous. V was shortened by 4 bases and J by 1 base, with 8 bases between the two germline ends. The CDR3 is 13 residues long. The germline V gene has CDR1 SGHNT and CDR2 YYREEE (reference sequence).

The gene calls are TRBV2 and TRBJ2-6; TRBD2 is a possible D gene (5 bases). V gave up 6 bases and J gave up 0 bases, with 15 bases separating them. Germline loops: CDR1 SNHLY, CDR2 FYNNEI. The CDR3 is made up of 17 amino acids. In DNA, the CDR3 is TGTGCCAGCAGAAGAGGGCAGTTTCTCTCTGGGGCCAACGTCCTGACTTTC. Protein product: CASRRGQFLSGANVLTF.

The rearrangement links TRBV5-1 to TRBJ2-7; 10 bases fit TRBD1. This CDR3 spans 13 amino acids. J lost 6 bases, V lost 4 bases, and 4 bases had no gene match. The V gene's germline CDR1 is SGHRS and CDR2 YFSETQ. The CDR3 DNA is TGCGCCAGCAGCGTAGGGACAGGGGTCGAGCAGTACTTC. Its protein is CASSVGTGVEQYF.

J is TRBJ1-1 and V is TRBV7-2, with unresolved D. V lost 2 bases to trimming and J lost 0 bases, with 13 bases between them. The CDR3 loop spans 16 amino acids. The V gene's germline CDR1 is SGHTA and CDR2 FQGNSA. For the CDR3, the DNA is TGTGCCAGCAGCTTATCGGCGGCAGCTATGAACACTGAAGCTTTCTTT. It codes for CASSLSAAAMNTEAFF. Full variable domain (remainder filled in from reference TRBV7-2 and TRBJ1-1): GAGVSQSPSNKVTEKGKDVELRCDPISGHTALYWYRQSLGQGLEFLIYFQGNSAPDKSGLPSDRFSAERTGGSVSTLTIQRTQQEDSAVYLCASSLSAAAMNTEAFFGQGTRLTVV.

The sample holds one count of this clone. This chain links TRBV28 with TRBJ1-2; D gene uncertain. The CDR3 contains 13 residues. The germline V gene encodes CDR1 MDHEN and CDR2 SYDVKM. Trimming cost V 5 bases and J 8 bases, with 15 bases left between them. The CDR3 DNA reads TGTGCCAGCAGTCCCGGCCCATTGCGGGGCTACACCTTC. Residues: CASSPGPLRGYTF.

On this clone itself: An end of the junction differs from the germline gene, which may be a read error. The chain couples TRBV11-2 to TRBJ1-2; weak D call: TRBD1 (6 bases). The CDR3 is 15 amino acids. The germline CDR1 and CDR2 sequences are SGHAT and FQNNGV. CDR3 amino acids: CVSSLDRRTNYGYTF. DNA of the CDR3: TGTGTCAGCAGCTTAGACAGGAGGACTAACTATGGCTACACCTTC.

Worth noting for this clone: The junction departs from germline at one end; a sequencing error may be responsible. The chain recombines TRBV7-7 with TRBJ2-2; 8 nucleotides align to TRBD1. CDR1 is SSHAT, CDR2 FNYEAQ, per germline (reference sequence). CDR3 length: 15 amino acids. DNA of the CDR3: TGTGCTAGCAGCGCCGGGACAGGTCACACCGGGGAGCTGTTTTTT. Translation: CASSAGTGHTGELFF.